This T cell receptor (beta chain) comes out of a study of T-cell reconstitution after alpha-beta-depleted transplantation in children. Trimming left V 6 bases short and J 5 bases short, with 6 bases between. CDR3 length: 11 amino acids. CDR1 and CDR2 (germline): SGHVS, FQNEAQ. Study results and caveats: About two months after transplant, alpha-beta T cells reportedly came from several hundred expanded graft clones. Hyperexpanded clones declined; after one year, newly produced T cells mostly supplied diversity. Diversity of TCRbeta at day 60 was high in some patients, arising from surviving recipient T cells and thymic progenitors.

Comments on this clonotype: Its antigen remains unidentified.

Preparation of the TCRbeta library used unique molecular identifiers. TCRdb processed the PCR reads anew with MiXCR; each CDR3 protein has one entry. The table has about 350,000 distinct CDR3 sequences, about 16% seen once. The sequencing here drew on PBMCs, mostly from graft donor cells, taken 360 days after TCRalphabeta/CD19-depleted stem cell transplant. This chain uses TRBV7-8 with TRBJ2-3; no firm D call. The receptor's source is a male patient between 2 and 15 years old who had a stem cell transplant for acute lymphoblastic leukemia, so the T cells may come from the graft donor. CDR3 coding DNA: TGTGCCAGCAGAGGGTTAGATACGCAGTATTTT. It translates to CASRGLDTQYF.